This TCR beta chain was recovered during a study of blood T cells in healthy people across ages. Study information: Template switching captured about one barcoded beta molecule per two T cells.

Donors gave roughly 10 milliliters of peripheral blood apiece. The use of a sample-barcoded 5' primer and a J-beta primer mix characterized a second PCR of roughly 6 to 12 cycles. TCRdb independently ran MiXCR on the 5' RACE reads; one entry per CDR3 protein. The top ten hold 6.5% to 8% of the sample, which has about 1,400,000 distinct CDR3 sequences, approximately 60% seen once. The source is a man younger than 35 in good health. The sequenced material came from blood.

CDR3 sequence: CASSLEGGRENYEQYF. The DNA for the CDR3 is TGTGCCAGCAGCTTAGAGGGAGGGCGGGAAAACTACGAGCAGTACTTC. This rearrangement joins TRBV11-2 to TRBJ2-7, with TRBD2 matching 7 bases. CDR3 length: 16 amino acids. V shed 0 bases, J shed 3 bases, and the junction held 8 bases outside the gene matches. From germline, CDR1 is SGHAT and CDR2 FQNNGV.